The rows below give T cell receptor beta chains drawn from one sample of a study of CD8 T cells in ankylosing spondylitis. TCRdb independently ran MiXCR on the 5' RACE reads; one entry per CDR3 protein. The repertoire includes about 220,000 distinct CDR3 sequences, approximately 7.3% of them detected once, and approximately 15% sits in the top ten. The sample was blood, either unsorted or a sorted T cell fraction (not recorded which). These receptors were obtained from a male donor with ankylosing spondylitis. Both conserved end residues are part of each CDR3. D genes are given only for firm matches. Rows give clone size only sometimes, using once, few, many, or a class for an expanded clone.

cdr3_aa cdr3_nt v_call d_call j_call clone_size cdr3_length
CASSVSPKGTEAFF TGTGCCAGCAGCGTAAGTCCCAAGGGGACTGAAGCTTTCTTT TRBV9 . TRBJ1-1 many 14
CASSPGRGELFF TGTGCCAGCAGCCCCGGACGGGGGGAGCTGTTTTTT TRBV27 . TRBJ2-2 many 12
CASSVVSSGDHNEQFF TGTGCCAGCAGCGTAGTCTCGTCGGGGGATCACAATGAGCAGTTCTTC TRBV9 . TRBJ2-1 many 16
CASSWTGGNTGELFF TGCGCCAGCAGCTGGACAGGGGGCAACACCGGGGAGCTGTTTTTT TRBV5-1 TRBD1 TRBJ2-2 many 15
CASSLDQNEGGYEQYF TGTGCCAGCAGCTTAGACCAAAATGAGGGAGGTTACGAGCAGTACTTC TRBV11-2 . TRBJ2-7 many 16
CASSFRANEQFF TGTGCCAGCAGCTTTAGGGCAAATGAGCAGTTCTTC TRBV27 . TRBJ2-1 many 12
CASSLSLAARETQYF TGTGCCAGCAGTTTAAGTCTGGCGGCCCGGGAGACCCAGTACTTC TRBV12-3/TRBV12-4 . TRBJ2-5 many 15
CASSQSGEGQPQHF TGTGCCAGCAGCCAGTCGGGAGAAGGACAGCCCCAGCATTTT TRBV7-6 . TRBJ1-5 many 14
CASSVSGMFYEQYF TGTGCCAGCAGTGTGTCGGGCATGTTCTACGAGCAGTACTTC TRBV27 . TRBJ2-7 many 14
CASSQRPGQGYLNTEAFF TGCGCCAGCAGCCAGAGACCGGGACAGGGGTATTTAAACACTGAAGCTTTCTTT TRBV5-1 TRBD1 TRBJ1-1 few 18
CASSHTEDRVFRRGTDTQYF TGTGCCAGCAGCCATACTGAAGACAGGGTATTTCGTCGGGGCACAGATACGCAGTATTTT TRBV11-2 TRBD1 TRBJ2-3 many 20
CASSQVGDTYEQYF TGTGCCAGCAGCCAAGTAGGGGACACCTACGAGCAGTACTTC TRBV4-2 . TRBJ2-7 many 14
CASSPDVYSNQPQHF TGTGCCAGCAGCCCGGACGTTTATAGCAATCAGCCCCAGCATTTT TRBV28 . TRBJ1-5 many 15
CASSPDRGAYEQYF TGTGCCAGCAGTCCCGACAGGGGGGCCTACGAGCAGTACTTC TRBV12-3/TRBV12-4 TRBD1 TRBJ2-7 many 14
CASKYSPRAAKNIQYF TGTGCCAGCAAGTATTCTCCCAGGGCAGCCAAAAACATTCAGTACTTC TRBV12-3/TRBV12-4 . TRBJ2-4 many 16
CSVLSGSGYNEQFF TGCAGCGTCCTTAGCGGGAGCGGTTACAATGAGCAGTTCTTC TRBV29-1 TRBD2 TRBJ2-1 . 14
CASSLGYGASTDTQYF TGTGCCAGCAGCTTAGGGTACGGAGCGAGCACAGATACGCAGTATTTT TRBV7-9 . TRBJ2-3 many 16
CASSTEDTEAFF TGTGCCAGCAGCACCGAGGACACTGAAGCTTTCTTT TRBV7-9 . TRBJ1-1 many 12
CASSSLGRNTEAFF TGTGCCAGCAGCTCCCTGGGGAGGAACACTGAAGCTTTCTTT TRBV7-2 . TRBJ1-1 many 14
CASSPGGGSNEQFF TGTGCCAGCAGCCCCGGGGGCGGGAGTAATGAGCAGTTCTTC TRBV4-2 . TRBJ2-1 few 14
CASSQGTAVLREQFF TGCGCCAGCAGCCAAGGTACGGCCGTTTTGAGGGAGCAGTTCTTC TRBV4-3 . TRBJ2-1 few 15
CASSDGTSGRVSSYNEQFF TGTGCCAGCAGCGACGGGACTAGCGGGAGGGTCAGCTCCTACAATGAGCAGTTCTTC TRBV11-2 TRBD2 TRBJ2-1 . 19
CASRGRTGKSYEQYF TGTGCCAGCAGGGGGAGGACAGGGAAATCCTACGAGCAGTACTTC TRBV2 TRBD1 TRBJ2-7 many 15
CASSGPRGITEAFF TGCGCCAGCAGCGGACCCAGGGGTATCACTGAAGCTTTCTTT TRBV5-1 . TRBJ1-1 many 14
CATSRDRLNEQFF TGTGCCACCAGCAGAGATCGACTCAATGAGCAGTTCTTC TRBV15 . TRBJ2-1 few 13
CASSFHREQYF TGTGCCAGCAGTTTCCACAGGGAGCAGTACTTC TRBV27 . TRBJ2-7 . 11
CASSPYLSSYNEQFF TGTGCCAGCAGCCCGTATCTTAGCTCCTACAATGAGCAGTTCTTC TRBV7-9 . TRBJ2-1 many 15
CASSYWQGNEQFF TGTGCCAGCAGTTACTGGCAGGGGAATGAGCAGTTCTTC TRBV6-2/TRBV6-3 . TRBJ2-1 . 13
CSARTSGYNEQFF TGCAGTGCTAGGACTAGCGGGTACAATGAGCAGTTCTTC TRBV20-1 TRBD2 TRBJ2-1 . 13
CASRLEGNTEAFF TGTGCCAGCAGACTCGAGGGGAACACTGAAGCTTTCTTT TRBV27 . TRBJ1-1 . 13
CSARDRRENIQYF TGCAGTGCTAGAGATCGACGGGAAAACATTCAGTACTTC TRBV20-1 . TRBJ2-4 many 13
CASSELRDSYNEQFF TGTGCCAGCAGTGAACTCAGGGACTCCTACAATGAGCAGTTCTTC TRBV2 . TRBJ2-1 few 15
CASSQGDENTEAFF TGTGCCAGCAGCCAAGGGGATGAGAACACTGAAGCTTTCTTT TRBV9 . TRBJ1-1 few 14
CASGLDDSFEAFF TGTGCTAGTGGTTTGGACGACAGCTTTGAAGCTTTCTTT TRBV12-5 . TRBJ1-1 many 13
CASSLSTKNIQYF TGTGCCAGCAGTTTATCTACCAAAAACATTCAGTACTTC TRBV27 . TRBJ2-4 . 13
CAISAVTPRVNEQFF TGTGCCATCAGTGCCGTAACACCTCGTGTCAATGAGCAGTTCTTC TRBV10-3 . TRBJ2-1 many 15
CASASGTSDYNEQFF TGCGCCAGCGCTTCCGGGACTAGCGACTACAATGAGCAGTTCTTC TRBV5-1 TRBD2 TRBJ2-1 many 15
CATSDLRGTEAFF TGTGCCACCAGTGATTTGCGGGGAACTGAAGCTTTCTTT TRBV24-1 . TRBJ1-1 many 13
CASSPNLLAGAHMNTGELFF TGTGCCAGCAGTCCGAACCTACTAGCGGGGGCTCATATGAACACCGGGGAGCTGTTTTTT TRBV28 TRBD2 TRBJ2-2 many 20
CAISDEGGPNEKLFF TGTGCCATCAGTGACGAGGGGGGACCAAATGAAAAACTGTTTTTT TRBV10-3 . TRBJ1-4 . 15
CAWRTYPVGDQFTGELFF TGTGCCTGGAGAACCTACCCGGTGGGCGACCAATTCACCGGGGAGCTGTTTTTT TRBV30 . TRBJ2-2 many 18